This T cell receptor (beta chain) was sequenced in a study of T-cell reconstitution after alpha-beta-depleted transplantation in children. Overall study findings and caveats: Reportedly, only several hundred clones from non-depleted graft cells drove alpha-beta T-cell counts at about two months. Newly made T cells mostly supplied T-cell counts and diversity one year after transplant.

This clonotype was seen a few times. Its specificity is not known. A TCRbeta library incorporating unique molecular identifiers was prepared. MiXCR, run by TCRdb on the PCR reads, gives a single entry per CDR3 protein. The table has 84,000 or so distinct CDR3 sequences, around a sixth seen once. Sequencing was performed on PBMCs, mostly from graft donor cells, taken 180 days after TCRalphabeta/CD19-depleted stem cell transplant. The source of this sequence is a male patient between 2 and 15 years old who had a stem cell transplant for acute lymphoblastic leukemia, so the T cells may come from the graft donor.

The CDR3 sequence is CSADRGAYNEQFF. The CDR3, as DNA: TGCAGCGCCGACAGGGGGGCGTACAATGAGCAGTTCTTC. The rearrangement joins TRBV29-1 to TRBJ2-1; 9 positions agree with TRBD1. This CDR3 region has 13 residues. Germline values: CDR1 SQVTM, CDR2 ANQGSEA. Trimming cost V 7 bases and J 4 bases; bases outside gene matches: 5.